The entry below describes one TCR beta chain. Its cognate antigen is unknown. TCRdb independently ran MiXCR on the reads; one entry per CDR3 protein. The table records tens of thousands of distinct CDR3 sequences, roughly 20% of them present only once. The data stem from a study of type 1 regulatory T cells. V was shortened by 3 bases and J by 9 bases, with 9 bases between the two germline ends. CDR1 and CDR2 (germline): SEHNR, FQNEAQ (reference sequence). CDR3 length: 12 amino acids. The study, taken as a whole, reports: Compared with non-Tr1 cells, Tr1 cells showed a narrower TCR repertoire.

V is TRBV7-9 and J is TRBJ2-1, with D perhaps TRBD1 or TRBD2 (5 bases each). This TCR was recovered from a human donor in good health. The sequenced sample consisted of cultured type 1 regulatory T (Tr1) cells, either the whole culture or a sorted fraction (not recorded which). The CDR3 nucleotides read TGTGCCAGCAGCTTCTCTGGGGGTGAGCAGTTCTTC. This gives the protein CASSFSGGEQFF.